The clone carrying this T cell receptor beta chain was counted at least ten times. What it recognizes is unknown. The record originates from a study of CD8+CD57+ T cells in acquired aplastic anemia. Study-wide results and caveats: A significant difference in CD8+ Simpson's diversity between patients and controls was not found.

Template material for TCR beta VDJ and CDR3 profiling consisted of genomic DNA. Using its own MiXCR run on the reads, TCRdb lists one record per CDR3 protein. The table shows fewer than 250,000 distinct CDR3 sequences, with around 50% occurring only once. The TCR sequence derives from a human donor in good health, serving as a control. Material for sequencing was sorted CD4+, CD8+, or CD8+CD57+ T cells (not recorded which) from PBMCs.

The DNA of the CDR3 is TGTGCCAGCAGCTTACAGGACAACACTGAAGCTTTCTTT. This translates into CASSLQDNTEAFF. The chain uses TRBV7-2 and TRBJ1-1, with D unresolved. The CDR3 extends over 13 amino acids. V shed 2 bases and J shed 2 bases, with 6 bases lying between them. Per the germline V gene, CDR1 is SGHTA and CDR2 is FQGNSA.